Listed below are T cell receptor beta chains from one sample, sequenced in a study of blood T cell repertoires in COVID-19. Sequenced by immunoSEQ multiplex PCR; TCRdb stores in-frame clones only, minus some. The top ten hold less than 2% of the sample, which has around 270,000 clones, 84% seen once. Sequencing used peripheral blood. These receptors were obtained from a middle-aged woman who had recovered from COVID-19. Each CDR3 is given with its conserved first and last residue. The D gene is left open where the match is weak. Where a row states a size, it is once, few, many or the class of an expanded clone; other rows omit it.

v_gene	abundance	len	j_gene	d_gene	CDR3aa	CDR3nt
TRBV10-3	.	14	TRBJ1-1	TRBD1	CAIRVDRGRTEAFF	TGTGCCATCAGAGTGGACAGGGGTCGCACTGAAGCTTTCTTT
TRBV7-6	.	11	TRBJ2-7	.	CASSSIYEQYF	TGTGCCAGCAGCTCCATCTACGAGCAGTACTTC
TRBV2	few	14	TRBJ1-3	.	CASSRSTAGNTIYF	TGTGCCAGCAGTCGAAGTACAGCTGGAAACACCATATATTTT
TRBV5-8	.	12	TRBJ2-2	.	CASNPYTGELFF	TGTGCCAGCAATCCATACACCGGGGAGCTGTTTTTT
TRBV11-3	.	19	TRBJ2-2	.	CASSLLGGGEGANTGELFF	TGTGCCAGCAGCTTGTTAGGTGGGGGCGAGGGGGCGAACACCGGGGAGCTGTTTTTT
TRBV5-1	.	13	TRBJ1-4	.	CASSQLPNEKLFF	TGCGCCAGCAGTCAGTTACCCAATGAAAAACTGTTTTTT
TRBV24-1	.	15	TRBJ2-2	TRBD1	CATSEGTGDTGELFF	TGTGCCACCAGTGAGGGGACAGGCGACACCGGGGAGCTGTTTTTT
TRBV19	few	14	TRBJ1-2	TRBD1	CASKPSGTAVGYTF	TGTGCCAGTAAACCTTCCGGGACAGCTGTTGGCTACACCTTC
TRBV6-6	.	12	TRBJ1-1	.	CASSSGQREAFF	TGTGCCAGCAGCTCTGGACAGAGAGAAGCTTTCTTT
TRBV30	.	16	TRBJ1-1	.	CAWTQPTAQGFTEAFF	TGTGCCTGGACCCAACCCACGGCGCAGGGGTTCACTGAAGCTTTCTTT
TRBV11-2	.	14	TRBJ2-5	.	CASSWTQGGETQYF	TGTGCCAGCAGCTGGACCCAGGGAGGAGAGACCCAGTACTTC
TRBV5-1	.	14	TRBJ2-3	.	CASSLSSSKDTQYF	TGCGCCAGCAGCTTATCCTCGAGCAAAGATACGCAGTATTTT
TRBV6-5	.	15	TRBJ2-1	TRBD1	CASSVDRGTYNEQFF	TGTGCCAGCAGCGTGGACAGGGGGACCTACAATGAGCAGTTCTTC
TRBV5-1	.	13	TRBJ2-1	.	CASSYGGPNEQFF	TGCGCCAGCAGCTACGGCGGGCCTAATGAGCAGTTCTTC
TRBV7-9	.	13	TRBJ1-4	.	CASSSLRGGKLFF	TGTGCCAGCAGCTCCCTCCGCGGTGGGAAACTGTTTTTT
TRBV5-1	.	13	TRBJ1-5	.	CASSLSADQPQHF	TGCGCCAGCAGCTTATCGGCGGATCAGCCCCAGCATTTT
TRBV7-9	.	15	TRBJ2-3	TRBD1	CASSPGTGATDTQYF	TGTGCCAGCAGCCCCGGGACAGGGGCCACAGATACGCAGTATTTT
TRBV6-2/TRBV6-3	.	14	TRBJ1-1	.	CASSYRLWATEAFF	TGTGCCAGCAGTTACCGCCTTTGGGCCACTGAAGCTTTCTTT
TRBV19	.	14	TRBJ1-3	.	CASSRLTSGNTIYF	TGTGCCAGTAGCCGACTCACCTCTGGAAACACCATATATTTT
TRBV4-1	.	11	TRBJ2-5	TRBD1	CASRQGETQYF	TGCGCCAGCAGACAGGGGGAGACCCAGTACTTC
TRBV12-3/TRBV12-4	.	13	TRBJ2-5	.	CASSFRTGETQYF	TGTGCCAGCAGTTTTAGGACTGGAGAGACCCAGTACTTC
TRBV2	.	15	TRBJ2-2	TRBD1	CASRATGGATGELFF	TGTGCCAGCAGGGCGACAGGGGGAGCTACCGGGGAGCTGTTTTTT
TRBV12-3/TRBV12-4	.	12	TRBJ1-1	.	CASSRGFAEAFF	TGTGCCAGCAGCCGGGGGTTTGCTGAAGCTTTCTTT
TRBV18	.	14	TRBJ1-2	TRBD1	CASSPDRANYGYTF	TGTGCCAGCTCACCGGACAGGGCCAACTATGGCTACACCTTC
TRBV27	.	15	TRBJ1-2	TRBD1	CASRRPGTGTYGYTF	TGTGCCAGCAGGCGGCCCGGGACAGGGACCTATGGCTACACCTTC
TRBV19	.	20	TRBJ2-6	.	CASSILSGARGFSGANVLTF	TGTGCCAGTAGTATTCTTTCGGGAGCCAGGGGGTTTTCTGGGGCCAACGTCCTGACTTTC
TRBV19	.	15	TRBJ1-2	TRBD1	CASRQTGGLNYGYTF	TGTGCCAGTAGGCAAACAGGGGGCCTTAACTATGGCTACACCTTC
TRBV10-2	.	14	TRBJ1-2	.	CASNELVANYGYTF	TGCGCCAGCAATGAACTAGTTGCGAATTATGGCTACACCTTC
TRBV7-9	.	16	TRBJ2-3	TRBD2	CASSRGTGGRTDTQYF	TGTGCCAGCAGCCGAGGAACGGGGGGGCGCACAGATACGCAGTATTTT
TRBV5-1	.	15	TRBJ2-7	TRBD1	CASSLGTDRGYEQYF	TGCGCCAGCAGCTTGGGGACGGACAGGGGCTACGAGCAGTACTTC
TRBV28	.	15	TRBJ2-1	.	CASRGWSDSYNEQFF	TGTGCCAGCAGAGGTTGGAGTGACTCCTACAATGAGCAGTTCTTC
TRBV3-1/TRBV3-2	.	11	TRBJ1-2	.	CASSQDLGYTF	TGTGCCAGCAGCCAAGACCTGGGCTACACCTTC
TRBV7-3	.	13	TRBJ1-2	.	CASSLNRAYGYTF	TGTGCCAGCAGCTTAAACAGAGCCTATGGCTACACCTTC
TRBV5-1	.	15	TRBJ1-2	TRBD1	CASSSGQGRGYGYTF	TGCGCCAGCAGTTCCGGACAGGGGAGAGGGTATGGCTACACCTTC
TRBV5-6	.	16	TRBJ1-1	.	CASSLTRQGLWTEAFF	TGTGCCAGCAGCCTAACTAGGCAGGGGCTGTGGACTGAAGCTTTCTTT
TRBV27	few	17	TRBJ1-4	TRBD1	CALGRTGGLSANEKLFF	TGTGCCCTCGGCAGGACAGGGGGGCTCTCGGCTAATGAAAAACTGTTTTTT
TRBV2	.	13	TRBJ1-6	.	CASSPAENSPLHF	TGTGCCAGCAGTCCGGCGGAGAATTCACCCCTCCACTTT
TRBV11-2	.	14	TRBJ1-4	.	CASSYRAVAWKLFF	TGTGCCAGCAGCTACCGAGCGGTGGCCTGGAAACTGTTTTTT
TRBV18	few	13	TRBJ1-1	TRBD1	CASSYRGDTEAFF	TGTGCCAGCTCGTACAGGGGGGACACTGAAGCTTTCTTT
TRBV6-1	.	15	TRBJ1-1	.	CASSEKVGQPSRAFF	TGTGCCAGCAGTGAAAAGGTTGGACAGCCCTCGCGGGCTTTCTTT
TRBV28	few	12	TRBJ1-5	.	CASRASNQPQHF	TGTGCCAGCCGCGCTAGCAATCAGCCCCAGCATTTT
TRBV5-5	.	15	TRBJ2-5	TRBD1	CASSLGDRGWETQYF	TGTGCCAGCAGCTTGGGGGACAGGGGATGGGAGACCCAGTACTTC